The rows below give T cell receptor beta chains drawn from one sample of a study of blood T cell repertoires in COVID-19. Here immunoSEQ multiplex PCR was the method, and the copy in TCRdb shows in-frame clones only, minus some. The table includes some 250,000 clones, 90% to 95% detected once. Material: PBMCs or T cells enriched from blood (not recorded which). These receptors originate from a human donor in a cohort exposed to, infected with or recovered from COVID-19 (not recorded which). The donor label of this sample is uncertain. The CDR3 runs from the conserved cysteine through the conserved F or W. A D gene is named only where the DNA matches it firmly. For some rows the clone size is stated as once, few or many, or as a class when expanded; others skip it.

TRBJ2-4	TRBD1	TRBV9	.	TGTGCCAGCAGCGCCCGGACAGGGAGCGGCATTCAGTACTTC	CASSARTGSGIQYF
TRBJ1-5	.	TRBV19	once	TGTGCCAGTAGTATCGGGGGATTCAATCAGCCCCAGCATTTT	CASSIGGFNQPQHF
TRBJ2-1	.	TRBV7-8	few	TGTGCCAGCAGCTTGGGGGGAGGACAGGTGGTCAATGAGCAGTTCTTC	CASSLGGGQVVNEQFF
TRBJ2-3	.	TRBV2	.	TGTGCCAGGGAGACAGGTGGGGATACGCAGTATTTT	CARETGGDTQYF
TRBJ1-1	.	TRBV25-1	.	TGTGCCAGCAGTGACCTCGCAGGGTCAAAGGCTTTCTTT	CASSDLAGSKAFF
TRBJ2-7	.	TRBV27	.	TGTGCCAGCAGTGGACAGTTTTCTGACGAGCAGTACTTC	CASSGQFSDEQYF
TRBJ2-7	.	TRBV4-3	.	TGCGCCAGCAGCCAAGATCGTTTCTACGAGCAGTACTTC	CASSQDRFYEQYF
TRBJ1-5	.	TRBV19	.	TGTGCCAGTAGTATAGCAGGGGAAGAGGACAATCAGCCCCAGCATTTT	CASSIAGEEDNQPQHF
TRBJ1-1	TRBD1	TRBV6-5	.	TGTGCCAGCAGAACAGGGGTGGACGCTTTCTTT	CASRTGVDAFF
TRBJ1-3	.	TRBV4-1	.	TGCGCCAGCAGTCCACCGACAGACTCTGGAAACACCATATATTTT	CASSPPTDSGNTIYF
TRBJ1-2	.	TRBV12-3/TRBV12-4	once	TGTGCCAGCAGCTCGAGACAGAGCTATGGCTACACCTTC	CASSSRQSYGYTF
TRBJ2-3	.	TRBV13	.	TGTGCCAGCAGCTTAGGGATGGGGGGGCACACAGATACGCAGTATTTT	CASSLGMGGHTDTQYF
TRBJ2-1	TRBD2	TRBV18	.	TGTGCCAGCTCACCACCGAATGGAATCGGCGGGGGTAGGAATGAGCAGTTCTTC	CASSPPNGIGGGRNEQFF
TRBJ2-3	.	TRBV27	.	TGTGCCAGCAGTTCCCCTAAGAGGGAAGGCACAGATACGCAGTATTTT	CASSSPKREGTDTQYF